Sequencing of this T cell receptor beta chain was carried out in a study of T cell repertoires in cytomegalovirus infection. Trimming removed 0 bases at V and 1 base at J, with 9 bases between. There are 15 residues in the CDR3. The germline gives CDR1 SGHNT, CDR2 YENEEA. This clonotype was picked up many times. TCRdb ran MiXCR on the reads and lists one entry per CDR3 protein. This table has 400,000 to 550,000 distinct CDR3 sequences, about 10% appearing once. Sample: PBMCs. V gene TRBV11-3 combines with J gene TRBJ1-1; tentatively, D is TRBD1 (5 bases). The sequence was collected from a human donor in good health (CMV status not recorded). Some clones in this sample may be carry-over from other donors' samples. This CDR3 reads CASSLDGQGNTEAFF. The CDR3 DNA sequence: TGTGCCAGCAGCTTAGATGGCCAGGGGAACACTGAAGCTTTCTTT.